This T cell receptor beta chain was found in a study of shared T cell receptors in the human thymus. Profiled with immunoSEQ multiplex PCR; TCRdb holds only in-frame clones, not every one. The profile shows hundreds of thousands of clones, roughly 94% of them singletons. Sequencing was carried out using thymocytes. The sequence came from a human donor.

The CDR3 reads CASSQGQGAGASTDTQYF. In DNA, the CDR3 is TGCGCCAGCAGCCAGGGACAGGGGGCTGGGGCTAGCACAGATACGCAGTATTTT. The chain links TRBV4-3 to TRBJ2-3; 12 nucleotides align to TRBD1. V lost 3 bases, J lost 0 bases, and 7 bases stayed unmatched. Germline V lookup: CDR1 LGHNA, CDR2 YSLEER. The CDR3 is made up of 18 amino acids.